The 30 T cell receptor beta chains below come from one sample, sequenced in a study of T cells in localized non-small cell lung cancer. The method was immunoSEQ multiplex PCR; TCRdb's version includes in-frame clones alone and lacks a portion of them. The sample lists 10,000 to 15,000 clones, about 86% occurring once. Sequences were derived from peripheral blood, sampled before any cancer treatment. Receptors originate from a male donor older than 55 with stage III lung adenocarcinoma.

The chain uses TRBV6-4 and TRBJ2-3, with D perhaps TRBD2 (6 bases). Between the trimmed V and J ends, which lost 4 bases and 0 bases, there was a span of 11 bases. The CDR3 is 15 residues long. CDR1 MRHNA and CDR2 SNTAGT come from the germline V gene. The CDR3 protein is CASSVRGLSTDTQYF. In DNA, the CDR3 is TGTGCCAGCAGTGTAAGGGGACTTAGCACAGATACGCAGTATTTT.

CDR3 sequence (DNA): TGCGCCAGCAGTCGATGCGGGGGGGTCGATACGCAGTATTTT. Protein product: CASSRCGGVDTQYF. The genes are TRBV10-2 and TRBJ2-3; 9 bases are a match to TRBD2. Germline lookup yields CDR1 WSHSY and CDR2 SAAADI. Unmatched junction bases numbered 6, after V lost 5 bases and J lost 6 bases. The CDR3 has 14 amino acids.

The chain links TRBV2 to TRBJ2-1; 11 bases agree with TRBD1. Looked up from germline, CDR1 is SNHLY and CDR2 is FYNNEI. The CDR3 has 14 amino acids. J was trimmed by 9 bases and V by 7 bases; bases with no gene match: 8. For the CDR3, the DNA is TGTGCCAGCACTCGGACAGGGGGCCTTAGTGAGCAGTTCTTC. Amino acids: CASTRTGGLSEQFF.

The genes are TRBV10-2 and TRBJ2-7; no clear D. Germline values: CDR1 WSHSY, CDR2 SAAADI. This CDR3 spans 16 amino acids. V lost 2 bases and J 3 bases, leaving 17 bases between the germline ends. As DNA, the CDR3 is TGCGCCAGCAGTGAGCCTTTAGGGAAAGGGCTCTACGAGCAGTACTTC. This sequence encodes CASSEPLGKGLYEQYF.

The gene calls are TRBV29-1 and TRBJ1-1, with D perhaps TRBD1 (5 bases). The CDR3 is 13 amino acids. V was cut by 8 bases and J by 0 bases, with 13 bases left in between. Germline assignment: CDR1 SQVTM and CDR2 ANQGSEA. The CDR3 coding sequence is TGCAGCTCTGGTGGGGCAGTGAACACTGAAGCTTTCTTT. Its protein is CSSGGAVNTEAFF. Supplemented by reference TRBV29-1 and TRBJ1-1, the full variable domain reads SAVISQKPSRDICQRGTSLTIQCQVDSQVTMMFWYRQQPGQSLTLIATANQGSEATYESGFVIDKFPISRPNLTFSTLTVSNMSPEDSSIYLCSSGGAVNTEAFFGQGTRLTVV.

The rearrangement links TRBV28 to TRBJ1-5, with 8 bases aligning to TRBD1. Unmatched junction bases numbered 8, after V lost 7 bases and J lost 0 bases. The germline gives CDR1 MDHEN, CDR2 SYDVKM. The CDR3 consists of 16 residues. CDR3 region: CASIGQGGVSNQPQHF. The CDR3 DNA follows: TGTGCCAGCATAGGACAGGGAGGGGTTAGCAATCAGCCCCAGCATTTT. Full variable domain (rest looked up from reference TRBV28 and TRBJ1-5): DVKVTQSSRYLVKRTGEKVFLECVQDMDHENMFWYRQDPGLGLRLIYFSYDVKMKEKGDIPEGYSVSREKKERFSLILESASTNQTSMYLCASIGQGGVSNQPQHFGDGTRLSIL.

This clone appeared a few times. The J gene is TRBJ2-7, the V gene TRBV5-6, with 10 bases fitting TRBD2. The germline V gene has CDR1 SGHDT and CDR2 YYEEEE. V lost 3 bases and J lost 3; bases outside the gene matches: 3. This CDR3 is 14 amino acids long. CDR3 in amino acids: CASSWTSGYYEQYF. CDR3 in DNA: TGTGCCAGCAGCTGGACTAGCGGCTACTACGAGCAGTACTTC.

This clone was detected only once. V gene TRBV10-3 combines with J gene TRBJ1-2, with 8 bases aligning to TRBD1. The CDR3 has 14 amino acids. With V trimmed by 10 bases and J by 2 bases, 9 bases remained unmatched. Germline CDR1 is ENHRY and CDR2 is SYGVKD. CDR3 in amino acids: CASNDRGGNYGYTF. CDR3 coding DNA: TGTGCCAGCAACGACAGGGGAGGCAACTATGGCTACACCTTC.

J is TRBJ1-2 and V is TRBV2, with 9 positions matching TRBD1. V shed 7 bases and J 0 bases; nucleotides not matched to a gene: 3. Germline V lookup: CDR1 SNHLY, CDR2 FYNNEI. The CDR3 loop spans 14 amino acids. In DNA, the CDR3 is TGTGCCAGCAAGGGACAGGGATCTAACTATGGCTACACCTTC. This codes for CASKGQGSNYGYTF.

The V call is TRBV29-1, the J call TRBJ2-5; the D gene is possibly TRBD2 (8 bases). The germline V gene has CDR1 SQVTM and CDR2 ANQGSEA. V lost 6 bases to trimming and J lost 4 bases, with 21 bases between them. The CDR3 contains 15 residues. CDR3: CSVAPGGGIGETQYF. The CDR3, as DNA: TGCAGCGTGGCACCGGGAGGGGGCATTGGAGAGACCCAGTACTTC.

This rearrangement joins TRBV5-5 to TRBJ2-2; no definite D call. The CDR3 covers 12 residues. V lost 1 base to trimming and J lost 2 bases, with 0 bases between them. From germline, CDR1 is SGHKS and CDR2 YYEKEE (reference sequence). This CDR3 reads CASSLNTGELFF. CDR3 in DNA: TGTGCCAGCAGCTTGAACACCGGGGAGCTGTTTTTT.

This clone was seen only once. V gene TRBV27 combines with J gene TRBJ2-3; D perhaps matches TRBD2 (5 bases). This CDR3 has 11 residues. CDR1 is MNHEY and CDR2 is SMNVEV in the germline V gene (reference sequence). The V and J ends lost 7 bases and 4 bases respectively, with 6 bases between them. CDR3 loop: CASTGADTQYF. DNA for the CDR3: TGTGCCAGCACCGGGGCAGATACGCAGTATTTT.

CDR3 bases: TGTGCCAGCAGTGAAGAATCGGCGCCGGGAAACACCATATATTTT. This translates into CASSEESAPGNTIYF. The J gene is TRBJ1-3, the V gene TRBV6-1; D ambiguous. The CDR3 runs to 15 residues. Germline CDR1 and CDR2: MNHNS and SASEGT. The ends were cut back, 1 base at V and 4 bases at J, with 11 bases in the middle.

V usage is TRBV6-1 and J usage is TRBJ1-5; unclear D gene. Germline CDR1 reads MNHNS; CDR2 reads SASEGT. The CDR3 sequence is 14 residues long. The V end was cut by 5 bases, the J end by 6 bases, with 14 bases between. CDR3 region: CASSPDQQSQPQHF. CDR3 DNA: TGTGCCAGCAGTCCGGACCAGCAGAGTCAGCCCCAGCATTTT.

This chain joins TRBV7-9 and TRBJ1-2, with D hard to call. Trimming removed 5 bases at V and 8 bases at J, with 12 bases between. The CDR3 extends over 12 amino acids. Looked up from germline, CDR1 is SEHNR and CDR2 is FQNEAQ (reference sequence). CDR3: CASSTWTGGYTF. The CDR3 nucleotides read TGTGCCAGCAGCACCTGGACGGGAGGCTACACCTTC.

This rearrangement joins TRBV2 to TRBJ2-5, with 9 bases lining up with TRBD2. The junction had 16 bases not matched to a gene; V was cut back by 6 bases and J by 5 bases. The V gene's germline CDR1 is SNHLY and CDR2 FYNNEI. The CDR3 length is 17 residues. CDR3 protein: CASSHPGTSRSPETQYF. Written as DNA, the CDR3 is TGTGCCAGCAGCCACCCCGGGACTAGCCGGAGTCCGGAGACCCAGTACTTC.

Concerning this clone itself: The identical CDR3 is also encoded by other nucleotide sequences in the sample. The V call is TRBV7-2, the J call TRBJ1-5; no firm D call. Germline CDR1 SGHTA, CDR2 FQGNSA. The CDR3 contains 13 residues. V lost 2 bases and J 5 bases, leaving 7 bases between the germline ends. This chain's CDR3 is CASSLWRDQPQHF. CDR3 DNA: TGTGCCAGCAGCTTATGGCGAGATCAGCCCCAGCATTTT.

With regard to this clone: Different DNA sequences within this sample yield the same CDR3. J is TRBJ1-3 and V is TRBV7-9, with D hard to call. CDR1 and CDR2 from the germline V gene are SEHNR and FQNEAQ (reference sequence). The CDR3 has 15 residues. V gave up 6 bases and J gave up 0 bases, with 12 bases separating them. In DNA, the CDR3 is TGTGCCAGCAGTGGCGGGGTGAGCTCTGGAAACACCATATATTTT. Translation: CASSGGVSSGNTIYF.

The rearrangement joins TRBV19 to TRBJ1-6; D unclear. The CDR3 sequence is 13 residues long. V was clipped by 6 bases and J by 1 base, with 4 bases between them. Germline V gene lookup returns CDR1 LNHDA and CDR2 SQIVND (reference sequence). CDR3 DNA sequence: TGTGCCAGTAGGGTTTCCTATAATTCACCCCTCCACTTT. Amino acid sequence: CASRVSYNSPLHF.

The chain is built from TRBV19 and TRBJ1-2, with a weak D call TRBD1 (6 bases). V gave up 2 bases and J gave up 7 bases, with 14 bases separating them. The germline V gene encodes CDR1 LNHDA and CDR2 SQIVND (reference sequence). The CDR3 has 14 amino acids. CDR3 nucleotide sequence: TGTGCCAGTAGTATAACTCGGGGGCTGCGTGGCTACACCTTC. Translated: CASSITRGLRGYTF.

The rearrangement uses TRBV4-2 and TRBJ2-6; D call uncertain. Trimming stripped 0 bases from V and 0 bases from J, with 15 bases between. Germline loops: CDR1 LGHNA, CDR2 YNFKEQ. There are 19 residues in the CDR3. CDR3 region: CASSQDFGISFSGANVLTF. CDR3 coding DNA: TGTGCCAGCAGCCAAGATTTTGGCATCAGTTTCTCTGGGGCCAACGTCCTGACTTTC.

The gene calls are TRBV7-2 and TRBJ2-3, with D perhaps TRBD2 (6 bases). CDR3 length equals 16 residues. V shed 1 base and J shed 3 bases, with 14 bases lying between them. In germline, CDR1 is SGHTA, CDR2 FQGNSA. The CDR3 coding sequence is TGTGCCAGCAGCTTAGGGCCGCGGAGGGAGACAGATACGCAGTATTTT. This codes for CASSLGPRRETDTQYF. The whole variable domain, remainder taken from reference TRBV7-2 and TRBJ2-3, is GAGVSQSPSNKVTEKGKDVELRCDPISGHTALYWYRQSLGQGLEFLIYFQGNSAPDKSGLPSDRFSAERTGGSVSTLTIQRTQQEDSAVYLCASSLGPRRETDTQYFGPGTRLTVL.

The chain links TRBV21-1 to TRBJ2-1; TRBD2, the table's D call, lacks a check against the DNA. TRBV21-1 is flagged as a pseudogene. This CDR3 has 12 amino acids. The CDR3, as DNA: TGTGCCAGCAGCATCCCCCCGGGGGAGCAGTTCTTC. Encoded protein: CASSIPPGEQFF.

V usage is TRBV11-1 and J usage is TRBJ2-1, with a weak D call TRBD2 (6 bases). V was cut by 4 bases and J by 10 bases, with 11 bases left in between. The CDR3 runs 12 residues. The germline V gene has CDR1 SGHAT and CDR2 FQDESV (reference sequence). CDR3 bases: TGTGCCAGCAGCTCAAGGACTACGGAGCAGTTCTTC. This sequence encodes CASSSRTTEQFF. The entire variable domain, with the rest obtained from reference TRBV11-1 and TRBJ2-1, is as follows: EAEVAQSPRYKITEKSQAVAFWCDPISGHATLYWYRQILGQGPELLVQFQDESVVDDSQLPKDRFSAERLKGVDSTLKIQPAELGDSAMYLCASSSRTTEQFFGPGTRLTVL.

The chain couples TRBV6-1 to TRBJ1-2; a possible D gene is TRBD1 (6 bases). Trimming removed 6 bases from V and 9 bases from J, with 23 bases in between. The CDR3 loop spans 15 amino acids. CDR1 is MNHNS, CDR2 SASEGT, per germline. The CDR3 DNA follows: TGTGCCAGCAGCGAAAGTCGCGGACAGTCAAAGAGCTACACCTTC. Residues: CASSESRGQSKSYTF.

Written as DNA, the CDR3 is TGCAGCGTTGAAGACGGGGGGAACACTGAAGCTTTCTTT. It encodes CSVEDGGNTEAFF. The chain recombines TRBV29-1 with TRBJ1-1; weak D call: TRBD1 (5 bases). V was pared by 0 bases and J by 1 base, with 6 bases between. In germline, CDR1 is SQVTM, CDR2 ANQGSEA. CDR3 length equals 13 residues. Based on the CDR3 plus reference TRBV29-1 and TRBJ1-1, the full variable domain is SAVISQKPSRDICQRGTSLTIQCQVDSQVTMMFWYRQQPGQSLTLIATANQGSEATYESGFVIDKFPISRPNLTFSTLTVSNMSPEDSSIYLCSVEDGGNTEAFFGQGTRLTVV.

This clone was recorded once. The J gene is TRBJ1-2, the V gene TRBV19; TRBD1 agrees at 7 bases. This CDR3 comprises 13 residues. V was clipped by 9 bases and J by 8 bases; unmatched bases: 12. Germline loops: CDR1 LNHDA, CDR2 SQIVND (reference sequence). Here the CDR3 DNA reads TGTGCCAGCCTACCGGGACAGCGTGGCGGCTACACCTTC. Translated: CASLPGQRGGYTF.

This chain uses TRBV7-9 with TRBJ1-5, with 9 bases identical to TRBD1. Germline-derived CDR1 and CDR2 are SEHNR and FQNEAQ (reference sequence). This CDR3 is built from 14 residues. V was clipped by 8 bases and J by 5 bases; unmatched bases: 7. The CDR3 reads CASSDGTGYQPQHF. In DNA, the CDR3 is TGTGCCAGCTCGGACGGGACAGGGTATCAGCCCCAGCATTTT.

This chain joins TRBV6-1 and TRBJ2-7; TRBD1 or TRBD2 may be the D gene (6 bases each). V lost 9 bases and J lost 7, with 16 bases in between. CDR1 and CDR2 from the germline V gene are MNHNS and SASEGT. The CDR3 consists of 12 residues. As DNA, the CDR3 is TGTGCCAGTTCACTAGCTCAGGGGGAGCAGTACTTC. It specifies CASSLAQGEQYF.

The chain employs TRBV15 and TRBJ2-1, with 8 bases fitting TRBD2. CDR3 size: 15 residues. The germline V gene has CDR1 LNHNV and CDR2 YYDKDF (reference sequence). The V and J ends lost 6 bases and 9 bases, in that order; junction bases with no gene match: 13. The CDR3 DNA reads TGTGCCACCAGGACGGGGGGGGAGGGCCGGAGTGAGCAGTTCTTC. It is translated as CATRTGGEGRSEQFF.